This T cell receptor beta chain comes out of a study of OX40 agonist ivuxolimab in advanced cancers. As for the study in general: Across the patients, intravenous ivuxolimab was delivered every 2 weeks at 0.01 to 10 mg/kg. Three dose-escalation patients had partial responses: one with hepatocellular carcinoma and two with cutaneous melanoma. Study-level findings and limits: Doses of 0.1 to 3.0 mg/kg were accompanied by clonal expansion of CD4+ and CD8+ blood T cells by week 6. Normalized expansion of T-cell clones was also low for some nonresponders.

V shed 5 bases and J shed 3 bases, with 15 bases lying between them. The germline V gene encodes CDR1 SGHTA and CDR2 FQGNSA. The CDR3 has 15 residues. The data were produced by immunoSEQ multiplex PCR, yet TCRdb's version contains in-frame clones alone and is incomplete. The sample shows about 80,000 clones, 80% to 90% of them seen only once. Details on this clone: Antigen unknown.

Here the sequenced sample was CD4+ or CD8+ T cells sorted from blood, taken in a trial of the OX40 agonist ivuxolimab. The clonotype was recovered from an adult with an advanced solid tumor such as melanoma, head and neck, liver or kidney cancer. The rearrangement uses TRBV7-2 and TRBJ2-3, with D perhaps matching TRBD2 (5 bases). The chain's CDR3 is CASSPGFSGTDTQYF. CDR3 DNA sequence: TGTGCCAGCAGCCCGGGGTTTTCGGGGACAGATACGCAGTATTTT. The full variable domain, rest sourced from reference TRBV7-2 and TRBJ2-3, is GAGVSQSPSNKVTEKGKDVELRCDPISGHTALYWYRQSLGQGLEFLIYFQGNSAPDKSGLPSDRFSAERTGGSVSTLTIQRTQQEDSAVYLCASSPGFSGTDTQYFGPGTRLTVL.